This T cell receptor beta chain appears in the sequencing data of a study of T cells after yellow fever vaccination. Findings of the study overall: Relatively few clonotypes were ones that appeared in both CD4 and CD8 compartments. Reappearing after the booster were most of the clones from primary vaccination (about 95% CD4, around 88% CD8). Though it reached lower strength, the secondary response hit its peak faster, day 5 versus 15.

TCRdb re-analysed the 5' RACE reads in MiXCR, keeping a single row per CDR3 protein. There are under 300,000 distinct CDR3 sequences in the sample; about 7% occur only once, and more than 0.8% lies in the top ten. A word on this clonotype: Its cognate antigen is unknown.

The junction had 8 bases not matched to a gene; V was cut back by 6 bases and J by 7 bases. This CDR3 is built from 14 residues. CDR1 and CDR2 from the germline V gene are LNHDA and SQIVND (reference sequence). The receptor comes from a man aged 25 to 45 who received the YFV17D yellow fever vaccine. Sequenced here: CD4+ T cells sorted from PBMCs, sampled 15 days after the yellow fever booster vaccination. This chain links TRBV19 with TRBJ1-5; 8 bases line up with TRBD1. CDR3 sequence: CASSPTGELQPQHF. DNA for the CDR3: TGTGCCAGTAGCCCGACAGGGGAGCTCCAGCCCCAGCATTTT.